This T cell receptor (beta chain) was sequenced during a study of T cell changes during pregnancy in multiple sclerosis (dated by TCRdb to between 2019 and 2020). Regarding the research as a whole: The study examined how the T cell repertoire changed over the course of pregnancy in women with multiple sclerosis.

A word on this clone: This clone's antigen is unknown. It has no much larger one-base neighbor in the sample; base qualities were not kept.

Preparation of the library involved the immunoSEQ multiplex PCR assay. TCRdb provides this immuneACCESS table in a form limited to in-frame rearrangements. Some clones are lacking; in checked studies, under half of them reflect an unresolved V gene, and why the rest are absent is not known. In all, the sample holds about 40,000 clones, and about 95% of those were seen once. Together, the top ten hold 1.5% to 2% of the sample. This sequence was found in a female donor with multiple sclerosis, enrolled in a pregnancy study. The sample in question was peripheral blood, obtained in the third trimester of pregnancy.

The CDR3 protein sequence reads: CASSLAGGLNEQYF. The nucleotide sequence is TGTGCCAGCAGCCTAGCGGGAGGGCTCAACGAGCAGTACTTC. Recombination linked TRBV9 to TRBJ2-7, with TRBD2 identical over 12 junction bases. The cysteine opens and the phenylalanine closes a CDR3 of 14 amino acids. The read is trimmed to its CDR3 DNA, 42 bases read in frame from base 1. V trim: 4 bases; J trim: 5 bases; unmatched bases: 4. From the germline V gene, CDR1 is SGDLS and CDR2 is YYNGEE.